These T cell receptor beta chains were read from a single sample in a study of cytomegalovirus exposure and HLA in healthy donors. Produced via immunoSEQ multiplex PCR; TCRdb's table is partial and in-frame only. The sample has about 130,000 clones, roughly nine tenths seen once. What was sequenced was PBMCs. These receptors were obtained from a woman aged 18-29 years in good health and CMV-seronegative. Each CDR3 is given with its conserved first and last residue. Fields, in order: J gene, clone size, V gene, D gene, CDR3 protein, CDR3 DNA. D genes are given only for firm matches. The size entry is marked missing in some rows and otherwise reads once, few, many or a size class.

>TRBJ2-4|NA|TRBV4-3|TRBD2
CASSQDGGAKNIQYF
TGCGCCAGCAGCCAAGACGGGGGGGCCAAAAACATTCAGTACTTC
>TRBJ1-3|NA|TRBV19|NA
CASSMSRVGNTIYF
TGTGCCAGTAGTATGTCGCGGGTTGGAAACACCATATATTTT
>TRBJ2-3|NA|TRBV28|NA
CASSSGRSSTDTQYF
TGTGCCAGCAGTTCTGGGCGATCTAGCACAGATACGCAGTATTTT
>TRBJ2-7|once|TRBV10-3|TRBD2
CAISESGVAGSHEQYF
TGTGCCATCAGTGAGTCGGGAGTAGCGGGGAGCCACGAGCAGTACTTC
>TRBJ2-7|NA|TRBV27|TRBD1
CASSRGTGLYEQYF
TGTGCCAGCAGTCGAGGGACAGGGCTCTACGAGCAGTACTTC
>TRBJ1-4|NA|TRBV2|NA
CASSEALGGEKLFF
TGTGCCAGCAGTGAAGCGCTGGGAGGTGAAAAACTGTTTTTT
>TRBJ2-2|NA|TRBV5-4|TRBD2
CASSRGGQNTGELFF
TGTGCCAGCAGCCGCGGGGGGCAGAACACCGGGGAGCTGTTTTTT
>TRBJ1-3|NA|TRBV7-9|NA
CASSLGHSGNTIYF
TGTGCCAGCAGCTTAGGACACTCTGGAAACACCATATATTTT
>TRBJ2-1|NA|TRBV30|NA
CAWSPFQRGEQFF
TGTGCCTGGAGTCCTTTCCAGCGAGGTGAGCAGTTCTTC
>TRBJ2-7|few|TRBV7-9|NA
CASSPSVHEQYF
TGTGCCAGCAGCCCCTCTGTCCACGAGCAGTACTTC
>TRBJ2-5|NA|TRBV9|TRBD1
CASSVTGESRETQYF
TGTGCCAGCAGCGTAACAGGGGAATCTCGAGAGACCCAGTACTTC
>TRBJ2-2|NA|TRBV7-2|TRBD1
CASSRQGATGELFF
TGTGCCAGCAGCCGACAGGGGGCCACCGGGGAGCTGTTTTTT